This TCR beta chain was documented in a study of shared clonotypes between healthy human individuals (dated by TCRdb to 2019 to 2021). Regarding the complete study: A couple of women and a few men aged 18 to 49 years were included in the cohort. Libraries were prepared and TCR repertoires were sequenced by different laboratories using diverse techniques, in order to increase sequencing depth and limit assay-specific biases. For each donor, CD4 naive and CD4 memory were each run on three plates, CD8 naive on two plates, and CD8 memory on one plate. Blood TCR repertoires of about five healthy adults were deeply sequenced to estimate repertoire size and the extent of clonotype sharing between individuals. Leukapheresis yielded between about 0.94 and 8.9 billion PBMCs per donor. Results and caveats for the whole study, not just this receptor: Even with the large sequencing depth, rarefaction of the sorted-subset datasets indicated that sequencing was incomplete. Higher generation probabilities were observed for clonotypes shared by all four sorted-subset donors than for non-shared clonotypes. Pairwise subsampling led to the expectation that sequencing depth would affect the degree of clonotype sharing among donors. When a few donors were compared, the shared fraction of clonotypes was approximately 5% for naive CD4, approximately 3.3% for naive CD8, roughly 2.3% for memory CD4, and 0.4% for memory CD8. Because the study included a small number of donors, the genetic and exposure-history diversity represented was limited. Naive subsets generally had larger estimated clonotype richness than memory subsets did. Sampling was restricted to blood, and TCR repertoires in tissue are likely to differ from TCR repertoires in blood.

Using the deep immunoSEQ assay, multiplex PCR amplified TCR CDR3 regions from genomic DNA. Extracted genomic DNA from each cell subset was distributed evenly across all wells of several immunoSEQ 96-well plates, and each plate was treated as a replicate. For sorted subsets, around 200 ng genomic DNA, equal to 30,000 to 35,000 T cell genomes, was loaded into each replicate PCR. Purified libraries were measured with a Qubit 3.0 fluorometer, size-checked on a Bioanalyzer 2100, and measured again with the KAPA Library Quantification kit. Each immunoSEQ 96-well plate was sequenced on its own single-read 150-cycle Illumina NextSeq 550 flow cell. Regarding the original processing steps: Because only junctional sequences without quality scores were contained in the immunoSEQ output, filtering matching that applied to full-length reads could not be performed. To assign V/J genes and CDR3, sequences were annotated using PyIR, a Python wrapper for IgBLAST v1.9, with IMGT germline references. Reads were filtered out if the reads had weak V/J assignments (E-value above 1e-6), no CDR3, stop codons, out-of-frame junctions, or ambiguous translated residues. A V3J clonotype was defined by an identical inferred V gene, J gene, and CDR3 amino acid sequence. To compute the percentage overlap between repertoires, the number of shared unique clonotypes was divided by the size of the smaller repertoire. RTK rarefaction, the Chao1 estimator, and Recon v2.1 estimates of unobserved clonotypes were used to assess repertoire richness. For all TCRbeta clonotypes obtained by the gDNA method from a handful of donors, generation probabilities were computed with OLGA. Not all clones reach the TCRdb copy of this immuneACCESS table, which keeps in-frame sequences only. Checked studies attribute under half of the gap to unresolved V genes and leave the rest unexplained. V and J calls and clone size are copied from that table; D and trimming were computed from the DNA. The sample contains 2,500,000 or so clones, roughly 90% of them found a single time. Of the sample, 0.37% falls within the top ten clones.

Donors were healthy HIV-negative adults with no recently reported acute infections or vaccinations. All donors were Caucasian adults living in Nashville, Tennessee, USA. CD4+ T cells were enriched by magnetic negative selection, after which naive cells were positively selected on CD45RA and the negative fraction was taken as the memory subset. Blood was obtained by leukapheresis, after which PBMCs were separated by Ficoll-Histopaque density gradient centrifugation and cryopreserved in liquid nitrogen vapor phase. Analytical flow cytometry was used to check the purity and quantity of every magnetically sorted T cell population. Genomic DNA was isolated from every sorted fraction and measured by UV absorbance on a Nanodrop 2000c. The CDR3 contains 19 residues, cysteine and phenylalanine counted. The entry retains the CDR3 DNA only, 57 bases that are in frame from base 1. In the germline V gene, CDR1 corresponds to SGHDN and CDR2 to FVKESK. Trimming at the junction amounts to 4 bases on V and 8 bases on J, and the germline ends lie 30 bases apart.

Turning to this clone: The target of this receptor is not known. The record has no base qualities; no much larger clone is one base away.

The sample consisted of naive CD4+ T cells from PBMCs. This sample's cell subset or site label indicates: CD45RA+ positively selected. This clonotype originated in a man aged 18-30 years in good health. Some clones in this sample may be carry-over from other donors' samples. The chain is encoded by TRBV14 joined to TRBJ2-1, and TRBD2 may be the D gene, going by 6 matching bases. CDR3 reads: CASSPLRGGKLGRRDEQFF. The DNA sequence is as follows: TGTGCCAGCAGCCCCCTCCGGGGCGGGAAATTAGGTCGTAGGGATGAGCAGTTCTTC.